The T cell receptor beta chain described here comes from a study of blood T cell repertoires in COVID-19 (dated by TCRdb to about 2020). At the level of the whole study: Samples covering the acute and convalescent phases of COVID-19 were provided by collaborators in the United States, Italy and Spain. Samples were obtained from the ongoing ImmuneRACE study (first 160 participants) and from some 1,200 subjects provided by 6 global collaborators. Where HLA class I and class II types were available, the types were taken from metadata supplied by the sample provider, not from assay-based typing. The prospective study material was composed of cDNA or gDNA derived from T cells, B-cell-depleted T cells, or PBMCs. The repertoires were released in a freely available public database meant as a resource for research on the immune response to SARS-CoV-2. Sample metadata almost always included a de-identified subject ID, COVID-19 status, age in years and sex. The dataset comprised deeply sampled blood TCRbeta repertoires from subjects exposed to, actively infected with, or recovered from COVID-19.

CDR1 and CDR2, looked up from the germline V gene, are SGDLS and YYNGEE. The CDR3, from cysteine to phenylalanine, totals 18 residues. The DNA shown is the 54-base CDR3, in frame from base 1. V loses 3 bases at its end and J loses 8 bases; junction bases beyond the gene matches: 18. TCRbeta CDR3 regions were amplified from genomic DNA using the immunoSEQ Assay, a bias-controlled multiplex PCR. The paper's data handling went like this. The number of nucleated cells in each sample was estimated by amplification of reference gene primers within the assay. To quantify the absolute abundance of each unique TCRbeta CDR3 rearrangement, sequence reads were collapsed and filtered. For each sample, productive Simpson clonality was calculated as the square root of Simpson's diversity index over productive rearrangements. The clones in this table, taken by TCRdb from immuneACCESS, are in-frame only. Not every clone is retained; where verified, under half of the shortfall comes from an unresolved V gene, and the cause of the rest is unknown. The V and J calls and the clone size are those of that table, but D and trimming were determined from the DNA. The table for this sample lists 250,000 to 350,000 clones; more than 80% of them were counted only once. Around 6.6% of the sample is in the top ten clones.

General findings and caveats noted by the study authors: Clinical and demographic metadata were provided uncurated, with the amount varying by source and participant.

A second Seattle source provided samples from volunteer blood donors who had recovered from COVID-19. Collaborating institutions collected whole blood in K2EDTA tubes following their own protocols. For TCRbeta analysis, collaborators shipped samples in one of three forms: frozen whole blood, isolated PBMCs, or DNA extracted from either of those sample types. A word on this clone: Its antigen is still unknown. Base qualities were left out, and no much larger clone turns up one base away.

The source material was peripheral blood. This receptor chain uses TRBV9 and TRBJ2-1; TRBD2 lines up with 9 middle nucleotides. The sequence was collected from a young man who had recovered from COVID-19. The CDR3: CASSAPPSGTSPFHEQFF. In nucleotide form, the sequence is TGTGCCAGCAGCGCACCCCCCTCCGGGACTAGCCCATTCCATGAGCAGTTCTTC.